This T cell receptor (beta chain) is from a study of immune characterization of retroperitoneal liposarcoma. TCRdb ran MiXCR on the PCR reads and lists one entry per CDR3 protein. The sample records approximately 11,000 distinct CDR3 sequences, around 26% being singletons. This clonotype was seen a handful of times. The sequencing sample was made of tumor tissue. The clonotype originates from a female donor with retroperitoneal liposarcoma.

The CDR3, as DNA: TGTGCCAGCAGTTACTCGACAGGCCCTTACGAGCAGTACTTC. Its protein product is CASSYSTGPYEQYF. This rearrangement joins TRBV6-5 to TRBJ2-5; a weak D match, TRBD1 (6 bases). With the DNA end fitting TRBJ2-7 better, the J assignment may be wrong. CDR3 length: 14 amino acids. The germline CDR1 and CDR2 sequences are MNHEY and SVGAGI.